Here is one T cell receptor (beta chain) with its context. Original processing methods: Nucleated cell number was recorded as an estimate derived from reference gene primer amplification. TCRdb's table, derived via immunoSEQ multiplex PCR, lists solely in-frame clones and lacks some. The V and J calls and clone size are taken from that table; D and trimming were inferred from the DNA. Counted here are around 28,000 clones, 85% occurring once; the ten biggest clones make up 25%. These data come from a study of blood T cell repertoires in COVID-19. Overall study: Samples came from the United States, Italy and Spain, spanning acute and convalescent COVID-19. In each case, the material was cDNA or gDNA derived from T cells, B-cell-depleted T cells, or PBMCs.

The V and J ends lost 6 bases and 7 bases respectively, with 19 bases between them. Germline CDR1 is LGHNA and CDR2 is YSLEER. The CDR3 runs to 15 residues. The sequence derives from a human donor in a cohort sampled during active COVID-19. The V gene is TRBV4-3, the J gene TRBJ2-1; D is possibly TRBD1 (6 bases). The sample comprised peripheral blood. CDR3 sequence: CASRTDRTYRNEQFF. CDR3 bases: TGCGCCAGCAGGACCGACAGGACCTATCGGAATGAGCAGTTCTTC.